The T cell receptor beta chain described here comes from a study of shared T cell receptors in the human thymus. TCRdb's copy holds only in-frame clones and misses some; the assay was immunoSEQ multiplex PCR. This table holds roughly 700,000 clones, approximately 87% found once. The same specimen was also included in a second study, on human thymus T cells.

Sequenced material: thymocytes. The origin of this receptor is a boy in the first two years of life with a congenital heart defect.

As DNA, the CDR3 is TGTGCCAGTAGTAAACAGGGGTCCTATGGCTACACCTTC. Amino acid sequence: CASSKQGSYGYTF. The rearrangement uses TRBV19 and TRBJ1-2; TRBD1 matches 7 bases. Germline V gene data show CDR1 as LNHDA and CDR2 as SQIVND (reference sequence). This CDR3 spans 13 amino acids. The V gene end was trimmed by 4 bases and the J gene end by 4 bases; junction bases not matched to a gene: 3. Looking up the rest from reference TRBV19 and TRBJ1-2 gives the full variable domain: DGGITQSPKYLFRKEGQNVTLSCEQNLNHDAMYWYRQDPGQGLRLIYYSQIVNDFQKGDIAEGYSVSREKKESFPLTVTSAQKNPTAFYLCASSKQGSYGYTFGSGTRLTVV.